These 12 T cell receptor beta chains came from one sample sequenced in a study of cytomegalovirus exposure and HLA in healthy donors. The study ran its PCR with 60 Vbeta and 13 Jbeta primers. Repertoires were generated with immunoSEQ multiplex PCR, while TCRdb's copy carries only in-frame clones and drops some. Found here are some 120,000 clones, approximately 80% of them singletons; the top ten hold about 1.7%. Sequences were obtained from PBMCs. Every receptor here comes from a man between 18 and 35 years old in good health and CMV-seronegative.

The chain links TRBV9 to TRBJ1-6, with 7 bases matching TRBD1. From germline, CDR1 is SGDLS and CDR2 YYNGEE. J gave up 8 bases and V 5 bases, and 4 bases lay outside the gene matches. The CDR3 contains 13 residues. CDR3 protein: CASRDGTDSPLHF. The DNA of the CDR3 is TGTGCCAGCAGGGATGGGACAGATTCACCCCTCCACTTT.

Details on this clone: One junction end does not reproduce the germline sequence, and a read error may be involved. This chain joins TRBV7-9 and TRBJ2-7; 10 bases match TRBD2. Germline lookup yields CDR1 SEHNR and CDR2 FQNEAQ (reference sequence). This CDR3 has 16 residues. CDR3 protein: CSSSLGSGGTSYEQYF. DNA for the CDR3: TGTTCCAGCAGCTTAGGTAGCGGGGGGACCTCCTACGAGCAGTACTTC.

This clone was found a few times. The chain links TRBV15 to TRBJ2-7, with 8 positions matching TRBD2. Germline trimming cut 3 bases from V and 0 bases from J; bases unmatched to any gene: 13. The germline V gene encodes CDR1 LNHNV and CDR2 YYDKDF (reference sequence). CDR3 length: 18 amino acids. The CDR3 protein is CATSRKRRIAGSSYEQYF. The CDR3 DNA reads TGTGCCACCAGCAGGAAAAGGCGGATAGCGGGGAGCTCCTACGAGCAGTACTTC. Using reference TRBV15 and TRBJ2-7 for the parts outside the CDR3, the full variable domain is DAMVIQNPRYQVTQFGKPVTLSCSQTLNHNVMYWYQQKSSQAPKLLFHYYDKDFNNEADTPDNFQSRRPNTSFCFLDIRSPGLGDTAMYLCATSRKRRIAGSSYEQYFGPGTRLTVT.

This rearrangement joins TRBV19 to TRBJ1-5; D uncertain. V was pared by 3 bases and J by 0 bases, with 15 bases between. Germline loops: CDR1 LNHDA, CDR2 SQIVND (reference sequence). The CDR3 runs to 17 residues. CDR3 nucleotide sequence: TGTGCCAGTAGTATGTTCAGTGACGACTTTAGCAATCAGCCCCAGCATTTT. Its translation: CASSMFSDDFSNQPQHF.

The chain is built from TRBV5-1 and TRBJ2-6, with 8 positions matching TRBD1. The length of the CDR3 is 16 residues. Unmatched junction bases numbered 5, after V lost 5 bases and J lost 1 base. CDR1 is SGHRS and CDR2 is YFSETQ in the germline V gene. The CDR3 DNA reads TGCGCCAGCAGTCCAGGGGGCTCTTCTGGGGCCAACGTCCTGACTTTC. Protein sequence: CASSPGGSSGANVLTF.

The rearrangement joins TRBV7-9 to TRBJ1-2; 8 bases fit TRBD1. Germline V gene lookup returns CDR1 SEHNR and CDR2 FQNEAQ (reference sequence). Trimming at V came to 3 bases and at J to 2 bases, leaving 5 bases not matched to a gene. The CDR3 contains 15 residues. The CDR3 sequence: CASSFMDRENYGYTF. CDR3 nucleotide sequence: TGTGCCAGCAGCTTCATGGACAGGGAAAACTATGGCTACACCTTC.

This clone appeared a few times. This rearrangement joins TRBV27 to TRBJ2-2; 8 bases align to TRBD1. V dropped 7 bases and J dropped 4; count of bases not matched to a gene: 5. CDR3 length: 14 residues. Germline values: CDR1 MNHEY, CDR2 SMNVEV (reference sequence). CDR3 nucleotide sequence: TGTGCCAGCATGCTCAGGGGGCTCACCGGGGAGCTGTTTTTT. Encoded protein: CASMLRGLTGELFF.

This clone was recorded a few times. The rearrangement uses TRBV4-1 and TRBJ2-1, with 8 positions matching TRBD1. The CDR3 runs to 16 residues. The trim removed 1 base at V and 6 bases at J, leaving 8 bases unmatched. The germline CDR1 and CDR2 sequences are MGHRA and YSYEKL. The chain's CDR3 is CASSQAPGQAANEQFF. The DNA for the CDR3 is TGCGCCAGCAGCCAAGCGCCGGGACAGGCCGCCAATGAGCAGTTCTTC.

This clone came up a few times. DNA of the CDR3: TGTGCCAGCAGCTCACGGACATTTACAACTAATGAAAAACTGTTTTTT. Translated, it gives CASSSRTFTTNEKLFF. The chain recombines TRBV7-2 with TRBJ1-4, with D maybe TRBD1 (5 bases). Germline V gene lookup returns CDR1 SGHTA and CDR2 FQGNSA. This CDR3 spans 16 amino acids. Trimming took off 4 bases at V and 0 bases at J, with 12 bases between the two ends.

The chain combines TRBV19 with TRBJ2-1; unclear D gene. This CDR3 contains 15 residues. Looked up from germline, CDR1 is LNHDA and CDR2 is SQIVND (reference sequence). V gave up 1 base and J gave up 1 base, with 8 bases separating them. This chain's CDR3 is CASSIGGLSYNEQFF. The CDR3 coding sequence is TGTGCCAGTAGTATAGGTGGCCTGTCCTACAATGAGCAGTTCTTC.

The rearrangement links TRBV29-1 to TRBJ1-1; D is perhaps TRBD1 (6 bases). The V gene's germline CDR1 is SQVTM and CDR2 ANQGSEA. Trimming left V 4 bases short and J 0 bases short, with 9 bases between. The CDR3 covers 13 residues. The CDR3, as DNA: TGCAGCGTTGTCAGGGGCGTGAACACTGAAGCTTTCTTT. The encoded protein is CSVVRGVNTEAFF.

This clone has only a few counts. This chain joins TRBV6-6 and TRBJ1-1; 8 positions agree with TRBD1. The CDR3 runs to 15 residues. Trimming cost V 4 bases and J 1 base; bases outside gene matches: 5. Germline V gene lookup returns CDR1 MNHNY and CDR2 SVGAGI (reference sequence). This chain's CDR3 is CASSWGDRKNTEAFF. CDR3 nucleotides: TGTGCCAGCAGTTGGGGGGACAGGAAGAACACTGAAGCTTTCTTT.